Below, 28 T cell receptor beta chains from the same sample are listed, as sequenced in a study of T cells in Graves' hyperthyroidism and ophthalmopathy. TCR beta CDR3 region amplification was performed from RNA transcripts. RT-PCR in the first round (using the HTBI primer set) targeted the TCR CDR3. Each CDR3 protein is one row after TCRdb ran MiXCR on the multiplex PCR reads. The sample includes fewer than 600,000 distinct CDR3 sequences, around 14% of them seen just once. Sequencing input: blood. These receptors were collected from a woman aged 18-35 years with Graves' hyperthyroidism.

Points on this clonotype: A single base separates this from a much larger clone, so it may be a read error. The V gene is TRBV18, the J gene TRBJ1-1, with no clear D. The germline V gene encodes CDR1 KGHSH and CDR2 LQKENI. V was shortened by 2 bases and J by 0 bases, with 16 bases between the two germline ends. This CDR3 spans 17 amino acids. As DNA, the CDR3 is TGTGCCAGCTCACCAGGCTTGGGCATATGGTTGAACACTGAAGCTTTCTTT. Its translation: CASSPGLGIWLNTEAFF.

This clonotype showed up many times. The chain employs TRBV20-1 and TRBJ1-1; D uncertain. Germline CDR1 and CDR2: DFQATT and SNEGSKA (reference sequence). The CDR3 sequence is 11 residues long. Trimming shortened V by 6 bases and J by 5 bases, and 10 bases separated the two germline ends. The CDR3 nucleotides read TGCAGTGCCGGACCGAGGACTGAAGCTTTCTTT. It specifies CSAGPRTEAFF.

In its sample, this clonotype was seen many times. The V and J genes are TRBV11-1 and TRBJ2-4; weak D call: TRBD1 (6 bases). The germline V gene has CDR1 SGHAT and CDR2 FQDESV (reference sequence). The length of the CDR3 is 17 residues. V was cut by 5 bases and J by 0 bases, with 17 bases left in between. CDR3 coding DNA: TGTGCCAGCAGCCCTTCTACAGGGTCCCGAGCCAAAAACATTCAGTACTTC. Encoded protein: CASSPSTGSRAKNIQYF.

V is TRBV20-1 and J is TRBJ1-5, with a tentative D call TRBD1 (6 bases). Germline V lookup: CDR1 DFQATT, CDR2 SNEGSKA (reference sequence). V lost 5 bases, J lost 5 bases, and 16 bases lay in between. The CDR3 contains 14 residues. The chain's CDR3 is CSAGGGQPDQPQHF. The CDR3 DNA reads TGCAGTGCTGGAGGAGGACAGCCGGATCAGCCCCAGCATTTT.

In this sample, this clonotype turned up many times. The CDR3 loop is CASSEAQGHNSPLHF. CDR3 DNA: TGTGCCAGCAGTGAAGCGCAGGGACATAATTCACCCCTCCACTTT. The chain recombines TRBV6-1 with TRBJ1-6; TRBD1 is a possible D gene (5 bases). V lost 0 bases and J lost 5, with 8 bases in between. The CDR3 covers 15 residues. Germline V gene sequence: CDR1 MNHNS, CDR2 SASEGT.

This clonotype was recorded many times. The chain recombines TRBV12-3 or TRBV12-4 with TRBJ1-3; D perhaps matches TRBD1 (6 bases). This CDR3 spans 14 amino acids. The V and J ends lost 7 bases and 1 base respectively, with 11 bases between them. CDR3 nucleotide sequence: TGTGCCAGCATCAGACAGGAATCTGGAAACACCATATATTTT. Residues: CASIRQESGNTIYF.

The chain carries TRBV6-5 and TRBJ1-1; TRBD1 matches at 8 bases. The trim removed 3 bases at V and 0 bases at J, leaving 3 bases unmatched. CDR3 length equals 15 residues. Germline CDR1 is MNHEY and CDR2 is SVGAGI. The CDR3 DNA reads as TGTGCCAGCAGTTATCAGGGGGCGATGAACACTGAAGCTTTCTTT. Its protein is CASSYQGAMNTEAFF.

This clonotype was recorded many times. This sequence joins TRBV12-3 or TRBV12-4 and TRBJ2-1; TRBD1 might be the D (6 bases). The CDR3 loop spans 16 amino acids. V was shortened by 6 bases and J by 5 bases, with 20 bases between the two germline ends. The CDR3 DNA sequence: TGTGCCAGCAGACAACAGGGAAGGTTTGGAGACAATGAGCAGTTCTTC. As protein: CASRQQGRFGDNEQFF.

This clonotype occurred once. This chain uses TRBV5-6 with TRBJ2-3; 14 positions match TRBD2. V was clipped by 3 bases and J by 6 bases; unmatched bases: 6. Germline V CDR1 and CDR2: SGHDT, YYEEEE. This CDR3 spans 16 amino acids. The CDR3 is CASSWTSGRLADTQYF. The CDR3 DNA reads as TGTGCCAGCAGCTGGACTAGCGGGAGGCTGGCGGATACGCAGTATTTT. The full variable domain, rest sourced from reference TRBV5-6 and TRBJ2-3, is DAGVTQSPTHLIKTRGQQVTLRCSPKSGHDTVSWYQQALGQGPQFIFQYYEEEERQRGNFPDRFSGHQFPNYSSELNVNALLLGDSALYLCASSWTSGRLADTQYFGPGTRLTVL.

This clonotype was recorded at least ten times. The rearrangement uses TRBV11-3 and TRBJ2-5; D is ambiguous. This CDR3 has 14 residues. Germline lookup yields CDR1 SGHNT and CDR2 YENEEA. The germline V and J ends were trimmed by 5 bases and 1 base, with 11 bases remaining between them. CDR3 DNA: TGTGCCAGCAGCCCCATGGCGGTCCAAGAGACCCAGTACTTC. Translating it yields CASSPMAVQETQYF.

This clonotype was recorded at least ten times. CDR3 protein: CSVARWQETQYF. In nucleotides, the CDR3 is TGCAGTGTAGCGCGCTGGCAAGAGACCCAGTACTTC. The chain carries TRBV20-1 and TRBJ2-5; D is possibly TRBD2 (5 bases). The V end lost 7 bases, the J end lost 2 bases, and 11 bases lay between the germline ends. Germline assignment: CDR1 DFQATT and CDR2 SNEGSKA (reference sequence). This CDR3 contains 12 residues.

The CDR3: CASSARTRVPEQYF. In nucleotides, the CDR3 is TGTGCCAGCAGCGCGCGGACAAGGGTCCCCGAGCAGTACTTC. This rearrangement joins TRBV11-2 to TRBJ2-7, with D maybe TRBD1 (5 bases). The germline CDR1 and CDR2 sequences are SGHAT and FQNNGV. This CDR3 contains 14 residues. The V end was cut by 5 bases, the J end by 6 bases, with 17 bases between. Drawing the rest from reference TRBV11-2 and TRBJ2-7, the complete variable domain is EAGVAQSPRYKIIEKRQSVAFWCNPISGHATLYWYQQILGQGPKLLIQFQNNGVVDDSQLPKDRFSAERLKGVDSTLKIQPAKLEDSAVYLCASSARTRVPEQYFGPGTRLTVT.

This clonotype has a count of ten or more. Written as DNA, the CDR3 is TGTGCCAGCTCACCACGCGGCAGGGGTGGTGGCTACACCTTC. Its protein is CASSPRGRGGGYTF. The J gene is TRBJ1-2, the V gene TRBV18; TRBD1 might be the D (6 bases). The V gene lost 1 base and the J gene lost 7 bases, with 13 bases spanning the gap. The CDR3 length is 14 residues. Germline V lookup: CDR1 KGHSH, CDR2 LQKENI. The whole variable domain, remainder taken from reference TRBV18 and TRBJ1-2, is NAGVMQNPRHLVRRRGQEARLRCSPMKGHSHVYWYRQLPEEGLKFMVYLQKENIIDESGMPKERFSAEFPKEGPSILRIQQVVRGDSAAYFCASSPRGRGGGYTFGSGTRLTVV.

The chain couples TRBV11-2 to TRBJ2-3; 11 nucleotides agree with TRBD2. The CDR3 contains 18 residues. The V gene end was trimmed by 2 bases and the J gene end by 1 base; junction bases not matched to a gene: 8. Germline CDR1 is SGHAT and CDR2 is FQNNGV. This chain's CDR3 is CASSLPGLAESGTDTQYF. The DNA for the CDR3 is TGTGCCAGCAGCTTACCGGGACTAGCGGAGTCGGGCACAGATACGCAGTATTTT.

The rearrangement joins TRBV27 to TRBJ1-1; D may be TRBD1 (5 bases). This CDR3 has 16 amino acids. Germline assignment: CDR1 MNHEY and CDR2 SMNVEV (reference sequence). The V gene lost 1 base and the J gene lost 2 bases, with 14 bases spanning the gap. CDR3 nucleotide sequence: TGTGCCAGCAGTTTATTGCAGGGCCGGAGTAACACTGAAGCTTTCTTT. Protein product: CASSLLQGRSNTEAFF.

In the case of this clonotype: A read error may explain this, as a much larger clone is one base away. The chain uses TRBV30 and TRBJ2-1; 14 bases align to TRBD2. V shed 8 bases and J 7 bases; nucleotides not matched to a gene: 10. The CDR3 loop spans 15 amino acids. CDR1 and CDR2 (germline): GTSNPN, SVGIG (reference sequence). In DNA, the CDR3 is TGTGCCCGGACCCCCGGACTAGCGGGAGGAAATGAGCAGTTCTTC. It translates to CARTPGLAGGNEQFF. Full variable domain (outside the CDR3, taken from reference TRBV30 and TRBJ2-1): SQTIHQWPATLVQPVGSPLSLECTVEGTSNPNLYWYRQAAGRGLQLLFYSVGIGQISSEVPQNLSASRPQDRQFILSSKKLLLSDSGFYLCARTPGLAGGNEQFFGPGTRLTVL.

This clonotype was observed many times. The gene calls are TRBV6-6 and TRBJ2-5; no definite D call. Trimming cost V 0 bases and J 2 bases, with 10 bases left between them. Germline-derived CDR1 and CDR2 are MNHNY and SVGAGI (reference sequence). CDR3 length equals 15 residues. DNA for the CDR3: TGTGCCAGCAGTTACTCTTATAGCAGTCAAGAGACCCAGTACTTC. Translated: CASSYSYSSQETQYF.

This clonotype was found a few times. The V and J genes are TRBV20-1 and TRBJ2-5, with TRBD1 matching over 8 bases. The CDR3 covers 14 residues. The ends lost 5 bases at V and 5 bases at J; junction bases unmatched: 10. Germline V CDR1 and CDR2: DFQATT, SNEGSKA (reference sequence). The CDR3 DNA reads TGCAGTGCTCACCGCGGACAGGGTGGGGAGACCCAGTACTTC. Encoded protein: CSAHRGQGGETQYF.

This chain connects TRBV24-1 to TRBJ1-1, with 10 positions matching TRBD1. V lost 9 bases, J lost 5 bases, and 5 bases stayed unmatched. CDR3 length: 13 residues. Germline loops: CDR1 KGHDR, CDR2 SFDVKD. CDR3: CATLDRGRTEAFF. As DNA, the CDR3 is TGTGCCACCCTCGACAGGGGGCGGACTGAAGCTTTCTTT.

There are many counts of this clonotype. V usage is TRBV11-3 and J usage is TRBJ2-2; 9 nucleotides agree with TRBD1. V dropped 6 bases and J dropped 5; count of bases not matched to a gene: 10. Looked up from germline, CDR1 is SGHNT and CDR2 is YENEEA. The CDR3 runs 16 residues. The CDR3 loop is CASRGNRGRRTGELFF. CDR3 in DNA: TGTGCCAGCAGGGGCAACAGGGGGCGGAGAACCGGGGAGCTGTTTTTT.

The chain has TRBV25-1 and TRBJ1-1; D gene uncertain. The CDR3 has 11 residues. Germline assignment: CDR1 MGHDK and CDR2 SYGVNS. V lost 4 bases and J 6 bases, leaving 6 bases between the germline ends. CDR3 sequence: CASSVAAEAFF. The CDR3 coding sequence is TGTGCCAGCAGTGTTGCAGCTGAAGCTTTCTTT.

This clonotype was detected only a few times. The V and J genes are TRBV3-1 and TRBJ1-5, with TRBD1 identical over 7 bases. Germline values: CDR1 LGHDT, CDR2 YNNKEL (reference sequence). V shed 2 bases, J shed 2 bases, and the junction held 6 bases outside the gene matches. The CDR3 loop spans 16 amino acids. CDR3 nucleotides: TGTGCCAGCAGCCAAAGAAACAGGGGCGGCAATCAGCCCCAGCATTTT. Protein sequence: CASSQRNRGGNQPQHF.

This clonotype was counted ten times or more. The CDR3 DNA sequence: TGTGCTAGTGGCTGGGGGACTGGACTCAATGAGCAGTTCTTC. Its translation: CASGWGTGLNEQFF. The chain is built from TRBV12-5 and TRBJ2-1; D might be TRBD2 (6 bases). CDR3 size: 14 residues. Germline-derived CDR1 and CDR2 are LGHNT and FRNRAP. Trimming cost V 6 bases and J 6 bases, with 15 bases left between them.

There are many counts of this clonotype. The chain recombines TRBV27 with TRBJ2-7; no firm D call. CDR1 is MNHEY and CDR2 is SMNVEV in the germline V gene (reference sequence). The CDR3 runs to 14 residues. Trimming stripped 4 bases from V and 4 bases from J, with 14 bases between. CDR3 region: CASSYLERQYEQYF. CDR3 in DNA: TGTGCCAGCAGTTATCTAGAGAGGCAATACGAGCAGTACTTC.

This clonotype was counted ten times or more. This chain joins TRBV2 and TRBJ2-7; TRBD2 agrees at 15 bases. The trim removed 7 bases at V and 4 bases at J, leaving 17 bases unmatched. The CDR3 has 19 amino acids. The germline V gene encodes CDR1 SNHLY and CDR2 FYNNEI. Here the CDR3 reads CASTDRGTSGRLRVYEQYV. CDR3 coding DNA: TGTGCCAGCACCGACAGAGGGACTAGCGGGAGGCTACGAGTTTACGAGCAGTACGTC.

This clonotype was picked up a small number of times. V usage is TRBV18 and J usage is TRBJ1-2; D is unresolved. CDR3 length: 14 residues. Trimming stripped 4 bases from V and 8 bases from J, with 17 bases between. Looked up from germline, CDR1 is KGHSH and CDR2 is LQKENI. For the CDR3, the DNA is TGTGCCAGCTCACAGGGTTCCGCCACCGGGGGCTACACCTTC. It is translated as CASSQGSATGGYTF.

This clonotype was found many times. The chain employs TRBV6-1 and TRBJ1-2; maybe TRBD1 (6 bases). The CDR3 sequence is 17 residues long. The V and J ends lost 5 bases and 5 bases respectively, with 24 bases between them. Germline-derived CDR1 and CDR2 are MNHNS and SASEGT. CDR3 sequence reads: CASSSRYGTTTLYGYTF. In DNA form, the CDR3 reads TGTGCCAGCAGTTCTCGTTACGGGACAACGACCTTGTATGGCTACACCTTC.

This clonotype has only a few counts. The V call is TRBV20-1, the J call TRBJ1-1; 7 nucleotides match TRBD1. This CDR3 has 14 residues. The germline CDR1 and CDR2 sequences are DFQATT and SNEGSKA (reference sequence). Unmatched junction bases numbered 6, after V lost 4 bases and J lost 1 base. This CDR3 reads CSATNRGGNTEAFF. The CDR3 nucleotides are TGCAGTGCTACCAACAGGGGCGGGAACACTGAAGCTTTCTTT.